The clone carrying this TCR beta chain was observed a handful of times. One entry per CDR3 protein, called by TCRdb with MiXCR from the 5' RACE reads. There are hundreds of thousands of distinct CDR3 sequences in the sample; 15% to 20% occur only once, and about an eighth lies in the top ten. The sample comes from a study of identical twins. J gave up 1 base and V 5 bases, and 4 bases lay outside the gene matches. Germline V gene sequence: CDR1 DFQATT, CDR2 SNEGSKA (reference sequence). This CDR3 spans 13 amino acids. These data also featured in a second study, about T cells expressing NK-cell markers.

The receptor was isolated from a woman under 30 in good health. Material for sequencing was PBMCs. This rearrangement joins TRBV20-1 to TRBJ2-5; TRBD2 agrees at 7 bases. CDR3 sequence: CSAGGTTQETQYF. The CDR3 bases are TGCAGTGCTGGCGGGACTACCCAAGAGACCCAGTACTTC.